The next 23 T cell receptor beta chains were all read from a single sample in a study of blood T cell repertoires in COVID-19 (dated by TCRdb to the early 2020s). Libraries were prepared through the immunoSEQ multiplex PCR assay. TCRdb carries this immuneACCESS record with in-frame sequences only. Its versions omit some clonotypes, under half of them owing to an unresolved V gene in the studies checked, with the rest unexplained. The sample table lists around 300,000 clones, around 82% of them with a count of one. In total, the top ten clones hold about 2.7% of the sample. Sequencing was done on a sample of peripheral blood. These receptors were taken from a man under 40 with active or convalescent COVID-19.

The J gene is TRBJ1-1, the V gene TRBV7-9; D is unclear. The V and J ends lost 5 bases and 4 bases respectively, with 20 bases between them. The CDR3 is made up of 16 amino acids. The germline gives CDR1 SEHNR, CDR2 FQNEAQ (reference sequence). CDR3 nucleotide sequence: TGTGCCAGCAGCCCGGCGGGCCCCTCCTTTAGCACTGAAGCTTTCTTT. Amino acid sequence: CASSPAGPSFSTEAFF.

The rearrangement joins TRBV5-1 to TRBJ2-2, with TRBD1 as a possible D gene (5 bases). Germline lookup yields CDR1 SGHRS and CDR2 YFSETQ. V lost 4 bases to trimming and J lost 8 bases, with 18 bases between them. There are 15 residues in the CDR3. The CDR3 DNA reads TGCGCCAGCAGCCCCCCCCAGGGCGATGGGGGGGAGCTGTTTTTT. Translation: CASSPPQGDGGELFF.

The rearrangement uses TRBV4-2 and TRBJ1-4; 7 nucleotides line up with TRBD1. The CDR3 is made up of 16 amino acids. The germline gives CDR1 LGHNA, CDR2 YNFKEQ. Trimming took 4 bases from V and 4 from J; bases not matched to a gene: 9. The CDR3 region is CASSPPRGQSNEKLFF. Here the CDR3 DNA reads TGTGCCAGCAGCCCCCCAAGGGGGCAAAGTAATGAAAAACTGTTTTTT.

The chain couples TRBV5-1 to TRBJ1-6; tentative D call: TRBD1 (5 bases). Trimming took 4 bases from V and 6 from J, leaving 17 bases between them. Germline V lookup: CDR1 SGHRS, CDR2 YFSETQ. This CDR3 has 16 amino acids. CDR3 coding DNA: TGCGCCAGCAGCCTCCAGGGACGGAGGGGTAATTCACCCCTCCACTTT. Its protein is CASSLQGRRGNSPLHF.

V usage is TRBV6-5 and J usage is TRBJ2-7, with TRBD2 matching 8 bases. Germline trimming cut 10 bases from V and 2 bases from J; bases unmatched to any gene: 4. From germline, CDR1 is MNHEY and CDR2 SVGAGI. There are 12 residues in the CDR3. The CDR3 loop is CATSTSAYEQYF. As DNA, the CDR3 is TGTGCCACCTCGACTAGCGCCTACGAGCAGTACTTC.

This chain connects TRBV27 to TRBJ2-7; a possible D gene is TRBD2 (5 bases). Trimming shortened V by 6 bases and J by 1 base, and 10 bases separated the two germline ends. The CDR3 has 13 residues. Per germline, CDR1 MNHEY and CDR2 SMNVEV (reference sequence). The CDR3 here is CASSLTGSYEQYF. The CDR3, as DNA: TGTGCCAGCAGCCTGACGGGGTCCTACGAGCAGTACTTC.

This chain connects TRBV4-1 to TRBJ2-1, with 8 bases fitting TRBD2. CDR3 length: 13 amino acids. Per the germline V gene, CDR1 is MGHRA and CDR2 is YSYEKL. V was pared by 4 bases and J by 7 bases, with 3 bases of the junction left unmatched. The CDR3 here is CASSPGGGNEQFF. DNA for the CDR3: TGCGCCAGCAGCCCGGGAGGGGGGAATGAGCAGTTCTTC.

The CDR3 reads CAFCIGDHEQFF. DNA for the CDR3: TGTGCCTTTTGCATAGGGGATCATGAGCAGTTCTTC. The V and J genes are TRBV9 and TRBJ2-1; D might be TRBD1 (5 bases). Germline CDR1 reads SGDLS; CDR2 reads YYNGEE. The CDR3 consists of 12 residues. The V and J ends lost 10 bases and 8 bases respectively, with 16 bases between them.

V and J are TRBV24-1 and TRBJ2-3, with 9 bases aligning to TRBD1. Germline loops: CDR1 KGHDR, CDR2 SFDVKD. There are 15 residues in the CDR3. The junction had 7 bases not matched to a gene; V was cut back by 2 bases and J by 8 bases. In DNA form, the CDR3 reads TGTGCCACCAGTGATTGGGGGACAGGGAACGCTACGCAGTATTTT. It codes for CATSDWGTGNATQYF.

This chain uses TRBV15 with TRBJ1-2; D may be TRBD1 (6 bases). The CDR3 sequence is 15 residues long. V dropped 3 bases and J dropped 2 bases, with 13 bases sitting between them. Germline V gives CDR1 LNHNV, CDR2 YYDKDF (reference sequence). The CDR3 region is CATSRPQGSNYGYTF. CDR3 DNA: TGTGCCACCAGCAGGCCTCAGGGGAGCAACTATGGCTACACCTTC.

The gene calls are TRBV27 and TRBJ2-5; maybe TRBD2 (5 bases). The CDR3 is 14 amino acids. The germline V and J ends were trimmed by 6 bases and 5 bases, with 16 bases remaining between them. Germline CDR1 MNHEY, CDR2 SMNVEV (reference sequence). The CDR3 here is CASSSPEAMETQYF. CDR3 DNA sequence: TGTGCCAGCAGCTCTCCGGAGGCAATGGAGACCCAGTACTTC.

The chain uses TRBV4-1 and TRBJ1-1; tentatively, D is TRBD1 (5 bases). The CDR3 extends over 15 amino acids. Trimming left V 3 bases short and J 11 bases short, with 22 bases between. Looked up from germline, CDR1 is MGHRA and CDR2 is YSYEKL. The CDR3: CASSHPTGDRVSAFF. The DNA for the CDR3 is TGCGCCAGCAGCCACCCTACGGGGGATAGAGTATCGGCTTTCTTT.

This chain connects TRBV3-1 (or the pseudogene TRBV3-2) to TRBJ2-1, with TRBD2 as a possible D gene (6 bases). V lost 3 bases to trimming and J lost 0 bases, with 18 bases between them. CDR3 length: 18 amino acids. CDR1 is LGHDT, CDR2 YNNKEL, per germline (reference sequence). DNA of the CDR3: TGTGCCAGCAGCCAGCGAAGGTCAGGGACTCGCTCCTACAATGAGCAGTTCTTC. Translating it yields CASSQRRSGTRSYNEQFF.

The chain joins TRBV7-9 to TRBJ1-2, with D maybe TRBD1 (5 bases). Germline V gene data show CDR1 as SEHNR and CDR2 as FQNEAQ (reference sequence). The CDR3 totals 13 residues. The germline V and J ends were trimmed by 5 bases and 4 bases, with 11 bases remaining between them. The CDR3 DNA is TGTGCCAGCAGCGTTAGCCAGGGCTATGGCTACACCTTC. Translated: CASSVSQGYGYTF.

The V gene is TRBV27, the J gene TRBJ1-1; D is uncertain. CDR1 is MNHEY, CDR2 SMNVEV, per germline (reference sequence). Between the trimmed V and J ends, which lost 6 bases and 11 bases, there was a span of 13 bases. This CDR3 spans 11 amino acids. CDR3 nucleotides: TGTGCCAGCAGACGACTGGCCTTGGCTTTCTTT. Residues: CASRRLALAFF.

The chain combines TRBV11-3 with TRBJ1-1; tentatively, D is TRBD1 (6 bases). This CDR3 is 17 amino acids long. Germline V gene data show CDR1 as SGHNT and CDR2 as YENEEA. With 0 bases removed from V and 3 bases from J, the gap between germline ends came to 17 bases. CDR3 in DNA: TGTGCCAGCAGCTTAGATCATCTCGGACAGACCTACACTGAAGCTTTCTTT. Amino acids: CASSLDHLGQTYTEAFF.

The V and J genes are TRBV18 and TRBJ1-3; no clear D gene. The germline CDR1 and CDR2 sequences are KGHSH and LQKENI. The CDR3 spans 13 residues. Trimming left V 0 bases short and J 4 bases short, with 4 bases between. DNA of the CDR3: TGTGCCAGCTCACCACCACAAGGAAACACCATATATTTT. Its protein is CASSPPQGNTIYF.

The chain recombines TRBV9 with TRBJ1-2; perhaps TRBD1 as D (5 bases). The V gene lost 3 bases and the J gene lost 4 bases, with 10 bases spanning the gap. From germline, CDR1 is SGDLS and CDR2 YYNGEE. CDR3 length equals 13 residues. In nucleotides, the CDR3 is TGTGCCAGCAGCGCCCTAGGGGTCTATGGCTACACCTTC. Protein: CASSALGVYGYTF.

V is TRBV3-1 (or the pseudogene TRBV3-2) and J is TRBJ2-3, with D hard to call. Germline assignment: CDR1 LGHDT and CDR2 YNNKEL (reference sequence). The CDR3 sequence is 14 residues long. Trimming took off 0 bases at V and 4 bases at J, with 8 bases between the two ends. This chain's CDR3 is CASSQDWSSDTQYF. CDR3 coding DNA: TGTGCCAGCAGCCAAGATTGGAGTTCAGATACGCAGTATTTT.

The chain combines TRBV7-3 with TRBJ1-3; 8 bases line up with TRBD1. V lost 2 bases and J lost 3; bases outside the gene matches: 6. This CDR3 has 16 amino acids. Germline assignment: CDR1 SGHTA and CDR2 FQGTGA. CDR3 residues: CASSLSTGGVGNTIYF. The CDR3 DNA follows: TGTGCCAGCAGCTTATCTACAGGGGGGGTTGGAAACACCATATATTTT.

The table lists this clone with a count of one. The J gene is TRBJ2-6, the V gene TRBV6-5; tentative D call: TRBD1 (5 bases). CDR1 MNHEY and CDR2 SVGAGI come from the germline V gene. Between the trimmed V and J ends, which lost 6 bases and 4 bases, there was a span of 13 bases. The CDR3 extends over 15 amino acids. Here the CDR3 reads CASSAGFGGANVLTF. The CDR3 DNA follows: TGTGCCAGCAGCGCAGGGTTCGGCGGGGCCAACGTCCTGACTTTC.

The rearrangement joins TRBV3-1 (or the pseudogene TRBV3-2) to TRBJ1-5; D might be TRBD1 (6 bases). Germline CDR1 and CDR2: LGHDT and YNNKEL (reference sequence). The CDR3 runs 15 residues. V was trimmed by 4 bases and J by 2 bases, leaving 12 bases between them. CDR3 DNA sequence: TGTGCCAGCAGCCCGGGGGGCAGGGGCAATCAGCCCCAGCATTTT. Protein: CASSPGGRGNQPQHF.

The V and J genes are TRBV24-1 and TRBJ2-5; TRBD1 aligns across 8 bases. This CDR3 is 15 amino acids long. The V and J ends lost 1 base and 5 bases, in that order; junction bases with no gene match: 5. The germline V gene encodes CDR1 KGHDR and CDR2 SFDVKD. The CDR3 DNA follows: TGTGCCACCAGTGATTTAACAGGGGGTGGGGAGACCCAGTACTTC. Amino acid sequence: CATSDLTGGGETQYF.